This T cell receptor beta chain is from a study of blood T cell repertoires in COVID-19. Turning to the study itself: The United States, Italy and Spain provided the acute and convalescent COVID-19 samples. PBMCs, B-cell-depleted T cells, or T cells provided the cDNA or gDNA that made up the material.

Germline loops: CDR1 MNHEY, CDR2 SVGAGI. CDR3 length: 13 residues. V lost 6 bases, J lost 5 bases, and 13 bases lay in between. Study processing details: The authors estimated nucleated cell counts from reference gene primer amplification. TCRdb's copy holds only in-frame clones and misses some; the assay was immunoSEQ multiplex PCR. That table supplies the V and J calls and clone size; D and trimming were determined from the DNA. The sample holds 300,000 to 350,000 clones, roughly nine tenths seen once. The rearrangement links TRBV6-5 to TRBJ2-5; tentative D call: TRBD1 (5 bases). The sample consisted of peripheral blood. This TCR derives from a man between 18 and 35 years old with active or convalescent COVID-19. CDR3 sequence: CASSSSAGETQYF. CDR3 sequence (DNA): TGTGCCAGCAGCTCTTCAGCAGGGGAGACCCAGTACTTC.